A selection of T cell receptor beta chains follows, all from one sample in a study of blood T cell repertoires in COVID-19. Profiling relied on immunoSEQ multiplex PCR, and the TCRdb table lists in-frame clones only, not all of them. The repertoire holds roughly 280,000 clones, with about 89% as singletons. Sequencing was performed on peripheral blood. These receptor sequences come from a man aged 35 to 55 with active or convalescent COVID-19. Both conserved end residues are part of each CDR3. The D gene is left open where the match is weak. The listing skips clone size in some rows; elsewhere it reads once, few, many or a size class.

size,V,J,D,DNA,CDR3
-,TRBV6-5,TRBJ2-1,TRBD2,TGTGCCAGCAGCGACCGGGGAGGGTCCAATGAGCAGTTCTTC,CASSDRGGSNEQFF
few,TRBV7-9,TRBJ2-2,TRBD1,TGTGCCAGCAGCTTGTGGACAGGGAACACCGGGGAGCTGTTTTTT,CASSLWTGNTGELFF
-,TRBV3-1/TRBV3-2,TRBJ2-7,-,TGTGCCAGCAGCCAAAGCCAGGCCGAGCAGTACTTC,CASSQSQAEQYF
-,TRBV28,TRBJ2-7,-,TGTGCCAGCAGTGGGAGCCCCCTCTCCTACGAGCAGTACTTC,CASSGSPLSYEQYF
-,TRBV9,TRBJ2-1,TRBD2,TGTGCCAGCAGCCAAACCAGCGGGAGCTCCTACAATGAGCAGTTCTTC,CASSQTSGSSYNEQFF
few,TRBV2,TRBJ2-7,TRBD1,TGTGCCAGCAGTTACCAGGGGGGACAGGACGAGCAGTACTTC,CASSYQGGQDEQYF
-,TRBV27,TRBJ2-1,TRBD1,TGTGCCAGCAGCCGAAGACAGGGGGGCTATGAGCAGTTCTTC,CASSRRQGGYEQFF
-,TRBV4-1,TRBJ2-1,TRBD2,TGCGCCAGCAGCCAAGTAGCACTAGCGGGAGGGCACAATGAGCAGTTCTTC,CASSQVALAGGHNEQFF
-,TRBV6-5,TRBJ1-5,TRBD1,TGTGCCAGCGTTCGGACAGGGGACGGTCAGCCCCAGCATTTT,CASVRTGDGQPQHF
-,TRBV4-2,TRBJ1-2,-,TGTGCCAGCAGCCCCGGGTCCGTCTATGGCTACACCTTC,CASSPGSVYGYTF